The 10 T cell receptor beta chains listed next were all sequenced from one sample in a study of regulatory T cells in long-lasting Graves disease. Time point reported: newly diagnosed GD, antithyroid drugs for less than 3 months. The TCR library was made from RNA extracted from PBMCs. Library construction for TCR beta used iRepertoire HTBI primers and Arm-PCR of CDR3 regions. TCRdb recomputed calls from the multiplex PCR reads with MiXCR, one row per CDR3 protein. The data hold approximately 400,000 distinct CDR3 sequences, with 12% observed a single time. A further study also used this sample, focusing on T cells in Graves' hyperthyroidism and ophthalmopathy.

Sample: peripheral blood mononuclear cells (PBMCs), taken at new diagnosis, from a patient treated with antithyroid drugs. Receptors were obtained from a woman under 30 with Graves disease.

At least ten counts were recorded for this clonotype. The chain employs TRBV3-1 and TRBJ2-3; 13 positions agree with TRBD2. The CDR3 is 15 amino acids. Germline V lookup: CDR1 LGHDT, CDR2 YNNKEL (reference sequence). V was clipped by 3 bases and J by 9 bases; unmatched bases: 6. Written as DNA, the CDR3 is TGTGCCAGCAGCCAGGAGGGACTAGCGGGGAGCACGCAGTATTTT. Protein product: CASSQEGLAGSTQYF.

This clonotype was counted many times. As DNA, the CDR3 is TGTGCCAGCAGCTTAATTCGGGGGCGTAATAGAACTGAAGCTTTCTTT. Translating gives CASSLIRGRNRTEAFF. This chain connects TRBV7-9 to TRBJ1-1, with D maybe TRBD1 (6 bases). V was pared by 2 bases and J by 5 bases, with 18 bases between. The CDR3 covers 16 residues. CDR1 and CDR2 (germline): SEHNR, FQNEAQ (reference sequence).

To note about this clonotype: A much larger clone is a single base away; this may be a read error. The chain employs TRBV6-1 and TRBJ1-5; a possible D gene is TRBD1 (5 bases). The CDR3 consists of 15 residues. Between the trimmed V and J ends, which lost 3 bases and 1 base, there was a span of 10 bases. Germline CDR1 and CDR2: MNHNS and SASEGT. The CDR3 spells CASSESRGSNQPQHF. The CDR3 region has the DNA TGTGCCAGCAGTGAGTCGCGGGGCAGCAATCAGCCCCAGCATTTT.

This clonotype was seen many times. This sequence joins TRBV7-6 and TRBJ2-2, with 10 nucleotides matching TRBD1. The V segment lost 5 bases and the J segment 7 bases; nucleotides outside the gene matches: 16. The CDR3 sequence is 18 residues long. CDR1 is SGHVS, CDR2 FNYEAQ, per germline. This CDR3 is CASSLHQRPGQGIGELFF. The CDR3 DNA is TGTGCCAGCAGCCTACACCAGAGACCGGGACAGGGGATCGGGGAGCTGTTTTTT.

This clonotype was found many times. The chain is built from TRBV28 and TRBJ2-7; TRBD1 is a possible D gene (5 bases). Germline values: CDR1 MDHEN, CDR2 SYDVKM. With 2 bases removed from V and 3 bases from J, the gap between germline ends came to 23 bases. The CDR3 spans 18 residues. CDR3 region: CASSLRGSLTVSFYEQYF. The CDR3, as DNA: TGTGCCAGCAGTTTACGTGGAAGTTTGACAGTTTCTTTCTACGAGCAGTACTTC.

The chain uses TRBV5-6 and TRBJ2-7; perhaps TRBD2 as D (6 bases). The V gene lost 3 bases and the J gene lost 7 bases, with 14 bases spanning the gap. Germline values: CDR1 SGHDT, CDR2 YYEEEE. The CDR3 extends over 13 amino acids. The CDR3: CASSWRTGVEQYF. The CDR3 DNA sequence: TGTGCCAGCAGCTGGAGGACGGGGGTTGAGCAGTACTTC.

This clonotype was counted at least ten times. In DNA, the CDR3 is TGTGCCAGCAGCGATGGACTAGCGGATTCCACAGATACGCAGTATTTT. As protein: CASSDGLADSTDTQYF. This chain uses TRBV9 with TRBJ2-3; TRBD2 matches 10 bases. V dropped 3 bases and J dropped 2; count of bases not matched to a gene: 6. The CDR3 is 16 residues long. CDR1 is SGDLS, CDR2 YYNGEE, per germline. Full variable domain (outside the CDR3, taken from reference TRBV9 and TRBJ2-3): DSGVTQTPKHLITATGQRVTLRCSPRSGDLSVYWYQQSLDQGLQFLIQYYNGEERAKGNILERFSAQQFPDLHSELNLSSLELGDSALYFCASSDGLADSTDTQYFGPGTRLTVL.

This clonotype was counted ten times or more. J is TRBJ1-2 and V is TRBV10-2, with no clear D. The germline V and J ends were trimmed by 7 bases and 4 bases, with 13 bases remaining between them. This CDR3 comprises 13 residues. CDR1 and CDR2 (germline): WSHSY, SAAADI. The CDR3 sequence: CASTDKVSYGYTF. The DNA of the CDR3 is TGCGCCAGCACGGATAAGGTGTCCTATGGCTACACCTTC.

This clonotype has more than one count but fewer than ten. The CDR3 sequence is CASSLSLAPDRYQETQYF. DNA of the CDR3: TGTGCCAGCAGTTTATCCCTCGCCCCAGACAGATACCAAGAGACCCAGTACTTC. This rearrangement joins TRBV28 to TRBJ2-5, with a weak D call TRBD1 (5 bases). The CDR3 consists of 18 residues. The V end lost 1 base, the J end lost 0 bases, and 18 bases lay between the germline ends. Germline CDR1 MDHEN, CDR2 SYDVKM.

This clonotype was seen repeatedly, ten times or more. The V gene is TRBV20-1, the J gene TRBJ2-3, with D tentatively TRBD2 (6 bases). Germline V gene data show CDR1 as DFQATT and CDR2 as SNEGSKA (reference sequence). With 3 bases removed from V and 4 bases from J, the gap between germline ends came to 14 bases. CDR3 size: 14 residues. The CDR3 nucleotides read TGCAGTGCTAGTCGGCGGGGCTTCCCAGATACGCAGTATTTT. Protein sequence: CSASRRGFPDTQYF.